This entry is about one TCR beta chain. Its antigen is undetermined. This sample was included in a study of cytomegalovirus exposure and HLA in healthy donors. As for the study in general: Earlier results showed approximately 120 million unique TCR beta sequences derived from roughly 190 million T cells. General study findings and limits: Accurate prediction of HLA-A and HLA-B alleles (for most subjects) was reportedly achieved from TCR beta sequences. According to the study, 160 or so TCR beta chains were cytomegalovirus-associated.

This CDR3 contains 16 residues. The V gene's germline CDR1 is SGHTA and CDR2 FQGNSA. Trimming stripped 1 base from V and 0 bases from J, with 10 bases between. PCR was performed using 60 Vbeta and 13 Jbeta primers. Only in-frame clones appear in the TCRdb table, and some are missing; sequencing was by immunoSEQ multiplex PCR. The data hold over 100,000 clones, with about 80% observed a single time. The gene calls are TRBV7-2 and TRBJ2-4, with D unresolved. Sequenced material: PBMCs. This receptor was identified in a human donor in good health. CDR3 DNA: TGTGCCAGCAGCTTAGGGAGAGACCTAGCCAAAAACATTCAGTACTTC. It specifies CASSLGRDLAKNIQYF.